The rows below give T cell receptor beta chains drawn from one sample of a study of neurological immune-mediated disorders. Using its own MiXCR run on the 5' RACE reads, TCRdb lists one record per CDR3 protein. The sample contains roughly 80,000 distinct CDR3 sequences, 5.8% of which appear only once. Sample: PBMCs. These receptors originate from a woman aged 55-69 years with multiple sclerosis. CDR3s include the opening cysteine and the closing phenylalanine or tryptophan. Fields, in order: clone size, J gene, D gene, V gene, CDR3 protein, CDR3 DNA. The D gene is left open where the match is weak. Rows give clone size only sometimes, using once, few, many, or a class for an expanded clone.

size: -; J: TRBJ2-7; D: TRBD1; V: TRBV18; CDR3: CASSPDTGGAEQYF; DNA: TGTGCCAGCTCACCCGACACAGGGGGCGCAGAGCAGTACTTC
size: many; J: TRBJ2-4; D: -; V: TRBV6-6; CDR3: CASRNLLTLAKNIQYF; DNA: TGTGCCAGCAGGAACCTATTGACACTAGCCAAAAACATTCAGTACTTC
size: many; J: TRBJ2-1; D: TRBD1; V: TRBV20-1; CDR3: CSASPGGLNEQFF; DNA: TGCAGTGCTAGTCCAGGGGGTTTAAATGAGCAGTTCTTC
size: many; J: TRBJ1-6; D: -; V: TRBV24-1; CDR3: CATSPAGQNSPLHF; DNA: TGTGCCACCAGCCCGGCCGGGCAGAATTCACCCCTCCACTTT
size: few; J: TRBJ1-2; D: TRBD1; V: TRBV19; CDR3: CASMGQLLYGYTF; DNA: TGTGCCAGTATGGGACAGCTACTATATGGCTACACCTTC
size: many; J: TRBJ1-1; D: -; V: TRBV5-5; CDR3: CASSIILVAEAFF; DNA: TGTGCCAGCAGCATTATTCTGGTCGCTGAAGCTTTCTTT
size: many; J: TRBJ2-2; D: -; V: TRBV29-1; CDR3: CSVVHPGSVARELFF; DNA: TGCAGCGTTGTGCACCCGGGCAGCGTAGCTCGGGAGCTGTTTTTT
size: -; J: TRBJ2-3; D: -; V: TRBV27; CDR3: CASSSQTGYTDTQYF; DNA: TGTGCCAGCAGTTCCCAAACAGGGTACACAGATACGCAGTATTTT
size: many; J: TRBJ2-3; D: -; V: TRBV7-6; CDR3: CASSLGASSVSTDTQYF; DNA: TGTGCCAGCAGCTTAGGGGCTTCTAGCGTCAGCACAGATACGCAGTATTTT
size: many; J: TRBJ1-2; D: TRBD1; V: TRBV6-5; CDR3: CASSSDRRSYNYGYTF; DNA: TGTGCCAGCAGCTCGGACAGGCGATCCTATAACTATGGCTACACCTTC
size: -; J: TRBJ1-2; D: -; V: TRBV4-2; CDR3: CASSQTNYGYTF; DNA: TGTGCCAGCAGCCAGACTAACTATGGCTACACCTTC
size: many; J: TRBJ2-1; D: TRBD1; V: TRBV29-1; CDR3: CSAHSGQGTYNEQFF; DNA: TGCAGCGCCCACTCGGGACAGGGGACTTACAATGAGCAGTTCTTC
size: many; J: TRBJ1-5; D: TRBD1; V: TRBV20-1; CDR3: CSAGGQGGQPQHF; DNA: TGCAGTGCGGGTGGACAGGGTGGACAGCCCCAGCATTTT
size: many; J: TRBJ1-3; D: -; V: TRBV6-1; CDR3: CASSATMAGAEGNTIYF; DNA: TGTGCCAGCAGTGCCACCATGGCGGGGGCCGAAGGAAACACCATATATTTT
size: many; J: TRBJ2-1; D: -; V: TRBV6-5; CDR3: CASRGRGEQFF; DNA: TGTGCCAGCAGGGGCCGGGGAGAGCAGTTCTTC
size: many; J: TRBJ1-6; D: -; V: TRBV5-1; CDR3: CASSWEVGSPLHF; DNA: TGCGCCAGCAGCTGGGAGGTGGGTTCACCCCTCCACTTT
size: many; J: TRBJ2-2; D: TRBD1; V: TRBV5-5; CDR3: CASSAETGSGGELFF; DNA: TGTGCCAGCAGCGCCGAGACAGGGTCTGGCGGGGAGCTGTTTTTT
size: many; J: TRBJ1-3; D: -; V: TRBV4-1; CDR3: CASSQGGGRSGNTIYF; DNA: TGCGCCAGCAGCCAAGGGGGGGGCCGTTCTGGAAACACCATATATTTT
size: many; J: TRBJ1-5; D: TRBD1; V: TRBV5-1; CDR3: CASSTGQGRNQPQHF; DNA: TGCGCCAGCAGCACTGGACAGGGTCGAAATCAGCCCCAGCATTTT
size: -; J: TRBJ1-4; D: -; V: TRBV5-1; CDR3: CASQHGVYSNEKLFF; DNA: TGCGCCAGCCAGCACGGAGTGTACAGTAATGAAAAACTGTTTTTT
size: many; J: TRBJ2-5; D: TRBD2; V: TRBV27; CDR3: CASSPTSGLAAQYF; DNA: TGTGCCAGCAGCCCGACTAGCGGACTTGCGGCCCAGTACTTC
size: many; J: TRBJ2-2; D: -; V: TRBV12-3/TRBV12-4; CDR3: CASSLARGRELFF; DNA: TGTGCCAGCAGTTTGGCGAGGGGTAGGGAGCTGTTTTTT
size: many; J: TRBJ1-3; D: -; V: TRBV28; CDR3: CASSLPGLGNTIYF; DNA: TGTGCCAGCAGTTTGCCGGGTTTAGGAAACACCATATATTTT
size: many; J: TRBJ1-5; D: -; V: TRBV12-3/TRBV12-4; CDR3: CASASRTRPQHF; DNA: TGTGCCAGCGCATCCCGTACCAGGCCCCAGCATTTT
size: many; J: TRBJ1-6; D: -; V: TRBV20-1; CDR3: CSARGPGLTVSPLHF; DNA: TGCAGTGCTAGAGGGCCAGGCCTCACCGTGTCACCCCTCCACTTT
size: many; J: TRBJ2-7; D: TRBD1; V: TRBV5-6; CDR3: CATDREAYEQYF; DNA: TGTGCCACGGACAGGGAAGCCTACGAGCAGTACTTC
size: many; J: TRBJ1-3; D: -; V: TRBV5-1; CDR3: CASSRDSSGNTIYF; DNA: TGCGCCAGCAGCAGAGACTCATCCGGAAACACCATATATTTT